This entry lists 27 T cell receptor beta chains sequenced from one sample in a study of human T cells and chemical hapten exposure. Described time point: patch test 3, about 24 weeks after DPC sensitization. Described treatment: therapeutic diphenylcyclopropenone sensitization with weekly scalp DPC. TCRdb reprocessed the RACE reads with MiXCR, giving one entry per CDR3 protein. The data contain 100,000 or so distinct CDR3 sequences, roughly a third of them singletons. Sequencing used whole blood, obtained in connection with sensitization to the hapten diphenylcyclopropenone (DPC). The source is a man aged 35 to 55 with alopecia areata. Some clones in this sample may be carry-over from other donors' samples.

There are a few counts of this clonotype. The chain uses TRBV7-2 and TRBJ2-7; unclear D gene. This CDR3 has 15 amino acids. V lost 1 base and J 0 bases, leaving 10 bases between the germline ends. Germline V gene sequence: CDR1 SGHTA, CDR2 FQGNSA. In DNA, the CDR3 is TGTGCCAGCAGCTTAGTTTATGGCAGCTCCTACGAGCAGTACTTC. Translation: CASSLVYGSSYEQYF.

J is TRBJ2-5 and V is TRBV7-2; TRBD2 might be the D (6 bases). CDR3 length: 14 amino acids. Deletions cut 1 base from V and 5 bases from J, with 11 bases between. CDR1 and CDR2 from the germline V gene are SGHTA and FQGNSA. The CDR3 DNA is TGTGCCAGCAGCTTAGGGACTAATAAGGAGACCCAGTACTTC. Translating it yields CASSLGTNKETQYF.

The genes are TRBV4-3 and TRBJ1-3; 9 bases agree with TRBD1. J was trimmed by 4 bases and V by 4 bases; bases with no gene match: 5. This CDR3 is built from 15 residues. CDR1 is LGHNA and CDR2 is YSLEER in the germline V gene. The CDR3 DNA is TGCGCCAGCAGCCTCGAGGACAGGGGAGGAAACACCATATATTTT. Its protein is CASSLEDRGGNTIYF.

V usage is TRBV4-1 and J usage is TRBJ2-1; D ambiguous. This CDR3 spans 13 amino acids. Trimming stripped 4 bases from V and 0 bases from J, with 4 bases between. Looked up from germline, CDR1 is MGHRA and CDR2 is YSYEKL. The CDR3 DNA reads TGCGCCAGCAGCCGGGACTCCTACAATGAGCAGTTCTTC. Translating it yields CASSRDSYNEQFF.

This rearrangement joins TRBV4-1 to TRBJ2-2; D is unclear. This CDR3 has 12 amino acids. Germline V lookup: CDR1 MGHRA, CDR2 YSYEKL. The V gene lost 0 bases and the J gene lost 8 bases, with 4 bases spanning the gap. The CDR3 DNA sequence: TGCGCCAGCAGCCAAGAGGGTGGGGAGCTGTTTTTT. Its protein product is CASSQEGGELFF.

This clonotype has more than one count but fewer than ten. The chain has TRBV27 and TRBJ2-7, with 7 bases identical to TRBD2. The CDR3 is 16 residues long. With 2 bases clipped from V and 0 bases from J, the junction kept 7 bases outside the gene matches. The germline V gene encodes CDR1 MNHEY and CDR2 SMNVEV (reference sequence). This CDR3 is CASSLMGGVSSYEQYV. The CDR3 region has the DNA TGTGCCAGCAGTTTAATGGGAGGGGTGAGCTCCTACGAGCAGTACGTC.

This clonotype was counted only a few times. The genes are TRBV29-1 and TRBJ2-7, with TRBD2 matching over 7 bases. The CDR3 totals 18 residues. V lost 6 bases and J lost 5; bases outside the gene matches: 25. Germline values: CDR1 SQVTM, CDR2 ANQGSEA. The CDR3 sequence: CSVDSPLADGRIGHEQYV. In nucleotides, the CDR3 is TGCAGCGTCGACTCGCCCCTGGCTGACGGGAGGATCGGACACGAGCAGTACGTC.

In its sample, this clonotype was seen a few times. V is TRBV29-1 and J is TRBJ2-7, with 11 bases that match TRBD2. The germline V gene encodes CDR1 SQVTM and CDR2 ANQGSEA. The CDR3 covers 18 residues. V gave up 3 bases and J gave up 1 base; unmatched junction bases: 14. The CDR3 reads CSVEVRLAGRRASYEQYF. Here the CDR3 DNA reads TGCAGCGTTGAGGTGAGACTAGCGGGACGTAGAGCTTCCTACGAGCAGTACTTC.

The chain is built from TRBV6-5 and TRBJ1-3; D remains ambiguous. CDR1 is MNHEY and CDR2 is SVGAGI in the germline V gene. Deletions cut 0 bases from V and 0 bases from J, with 9 bases between. The CDR3 runs to 16 residues. CDR3 residues: CASSYSSRSSGNTIYF. The CDR3 DNA sequence: TGTGCCAGCAGTTACTCGAGTAGAAGCTCTGGAAACACCATATATTTT.

The rearrangement links TRBV18 to TRBJ1-2; 10 bases are a match to TRBD1. This CDR3 contains 15 residues. The V segment lost 6 bases and the J segment 6 bases; nucleotides outside the gene matches: 10. Germline CDR1 is KGHSH and CDR2 is LQKENI. The CDR3 DNA follows: TGTGCCAGCTCGCGATCCGGGACAGGGGTCGATGGCTACACCTTC. Translating gives CASSRSGTGVDGYTF.

The chain employs TRBV6-6 and TRBJ1-1, with 9 bases fitting TRBD1. The V segment lost 2 bases and the J segment 3 bases; nucleotides outside the gene matches: 4. From germline, CDR1 is MNHNY and CDR2 SVGAGI (reference sequence). This CDR3 contains 15 residues. CDR3 sequence (DNA): TGTGCCAGCAGTTACCCACAGGGGGCGGACACTGAAGCTTTCTTT. This encodes CASSYPQGADTEAFF.

The V call is TRBV6-2 or TRBV6-3, the J call TRBJ2-3; no definite D call. The CDR3 loop spans 12 amino acids. Between the trimmed V and J ends, which lost 4 bases and 10 bases, there was a span of 12 bases. Germline V gives CDR1 MNHEY, CDR2 SVGEGT. The CDR3 coding sequence is TGTGCCAGCAGTTCCCCCACCACTGCGCAGTATTTT. Its translation is CASSSPTTAQYF.

In DNA, the CDR3 is TGTGCCAGCAGCCCTCCCCCCCGCCGCGGATTCTCCTACAATGAGCAGTTCTTC. This translates into CASSPPPRRGFSYNEQFF. This chain connects TRBV5-4 to TRBJ2-1; D not resolved. The CDR3 length is 18 residues. Deletions cut 4 bases from V and 0 bases from J, with 20 bases between. CDR1 and CDR2 from the germline V gene are SGHNT and YYREEE (reference sequence). The whole variable domain, filled in from reference TRBV5-4 and TRBJ2-1, reads ETGVTQSPTHLIKTRGQQVTLRCSSQSGHNTVSWYQQALGQGPQFIFQYYREEENGRGNFPPRFSGLQFPNYSSELNVNALELDDSALYLCASSPPPRRGFSYNEQFFGPGTRLTVL.

This clonotype was counted a few times. V and J are TRBV7-8 and TRBJ2-2; 11 bases are shared with TRBD2. With 5 bases clipped from V and 5 bases from J, the junction kept 10 bases outside the gene matches. CDR3 length: 17 residues. Looked up from germline, CDR1 is SGHVS and CDR2 is FQNEAQ. In DNA form, the CDR3 reads TGTGCCAGCAGCCGAATTACTAGCGGGAGCGGTACCGGGGAGCTGTTTTTT. Protein sequence: CASSRITSGSGTGELFF.

The V gene is TRBV24-1, the J gene TRBJ2-1; no clear D gene. V was pared by 3 bases and J by 4 bases, with 9 bases between. The CDR3 runs to 14 residues. Per germline, CDR1 KGHDR and CDR2 SFDVKD. CDR3 bases: TGTGCCACCAGTGATGCGGACGGTTACAATGAGCAGTTCTTC. It specifies CATSDADGYNEQFF.

The CDR3 loop reads CAWRQLGETQYF. DNA for the CDR3: TGTGCCTGGAGGCAGTTAGGAGAGACCCAGTACTTC. The V and J genes are TRBV30 and TRBJ2-5; no clear D. CDR3 length equals 12 residues. Germline CDR1 reads GTSNPN; CDR2 reads SVGIG (reference sequence). Between the trimmed V and J ends, which lost 3 bases and 4 bases, there was a span of 9 bases.

This rearrangement joins TRBV5-1 to TRBJ2-1, with 12 positions matching TRBD2. Germline lookup yields CDR1 SGHRS and CDR2 YFSETQ. CDR3 size: 17 residues. J lost 7 bases, V lost 1 base, and 9 bases had no gene match. CDR3 loop: CASSLRTSGTFRNEQFF. CDR3 nucleotides: TGCGCCAGCAGCTTGCGGACTAGCGGGACGTTTAGGAATGAGCAGTTCTTC. Full variable domain (missing parts from reference TRBV5-1 and TRBJ2-1): KAGVTQTPRYLIKTRGQQVTLSCSPISGHRSVSWYQQTPGQGLQFLFEYFSETQRNKGNFPGRFSGRQFSNSRSEMNVSTLELGDSALYLCASSLRTSGTFRNEQFFGPGTRLTVL.

This clonotype appeared a few times. The gene calls are TRBV7-9 and TRBJ2-5; D ambiguous. The V gene's germline CDR1 is SEHNR and CDR2 FQNEAQ (reference sequence). The CDR3 contains 15 residues. The V gene lost 5 bases and the J gene lost 2 bases, with 15 bases spanning the gap. The CDR3 sequence is CASSPTWAAQETQYF. The CDR3 DNA follows: TGTGCCAGCAGCCCCACATGGGCAGCACAAGAGACCCAGTACTTC.

This clonotype was picked up many times. J is TRBJ1-5 and V is TRBV27; the D is unclear. The V end was cut by 3 bases, the J end by 0 bases, with 9 bases between. CDR3 size: 15 residues. Germline CDR1 is MNHEY and CDR2 is SMNVEV (reference sequence). The CDR3 is CASSFHRNSNQPQHF. The CDR3, as DNA: TGTGCCAGCAGTTTTCACCGTAATAGCAATCAGCCCCAGCATTTT.

The V and J genes are TRBV4-3 and TRBJ1-4; D remains ambiguous. Germline lookup yields CDR1 LGHNA and CDR2 YSLEER. V lost 0 bases, J lost 5 bases, and 13 bases lay in between. There are 16 residues in the CDR3. CDR3 protein: CASSQDLNMGNEKLFF. The CDR3 DNA sequence: TGCGCCAGCAGCCAAGATCTGAACATGGGAAATGAAAAACTGTTTTTT.

The rearrangement links TRBV27 to TRBJ2-7, with 13 bases that match TRBD2. The CDR3 extends over 17 amino acids. The germline CDR1 and CDR2 sequences are MNHEY and SMNVEV (reference sequence). With V trimmed by 8 bases and J by 0 bases, 10 bases remained unmatched. The DNA of the CDR3 is TGTGCCAGCCAAGTTTCGGGACTAGCGGGAATCTCCTACGAGCAGTACGTC. Translated: CASQVSGLAGISYEQYV.

The CDR3 region has the DNA TGTGCCAGCCCATCAGCTAGCGGGAGGACAGATACGCAGTATTTT. Protein product: CASPSASGRTDTQYF. V gene TRBV7-9 combines with J gene TRBJ2-3, with 11 nucleotides matching TRBD2. Germline CDR1 SEHNR, CDR2 FQNEAQ (reference sequence). V lost 8 bases and J lost 3; bases outside the gene matches: 7. This CDR3 spans 15 amino acids.

The chain combines TRBV29-1 with TRBJ2-6, with D perhaps TRBD2 (6 bases). Between the trimmed V and J ends, which lost 6 bases and 0 bases, there was a span of 9 bases. Germline CDR1 is SQVTM and CDR2 is ANQGSEA. CDR3 length equals 14 residues. CDR3 loop: CSVGGGSGANVLTF. The CDR3 coding sequence is TGCAGCGTGGGGGGAGGCTCTGGGGCCAACGTCCTGACTTTC.

This chain uses TRBV25-1 with TRBJ2-3, with 7 positions matching TRBD1. The CDR3 length is 14 residues. Trimming at V came to 3 bases and at J to 5 bases, leaving 5 bases not matched to a gene. In germline, CDR1 is MGHDK, CDR2 SYGVNS. The CDR3 sequence: CASSERGRRDTQYF. The CDR3, as DNA: TGTGCCAGCAGTGAGAGGGGGCGGAGAGATACGCAGTATTTT.

The V call is TRBV29-1, the J call TRBJ2-1; 9 nucleotides match TRBD2. The CDR3 totals 17 residues. The trim removed 4 bases at V and 10 bases at J, leaving 20 bases unmatched. CDR1 SQVTM and CDR2 ANQGSEA come from the germline V gene. The CDR3 DNA follows: TGCAGCGTTGTTGGGGATAGCAGCGGGAGGCTTACGGGGGAGCAGTTCTTC. Encoded protein: CSVVGDSSGRLTGEQFF.

This chain connects TRBV9 to TRBJ1-2, with D perhaps matching TRBD1 (5 bases). The CDR3 loop spans 14 amino acids. CDR1 SGDLS and CDR2 YYNGEE come from the germline V gene. Trimming took 4 bases from V and 4 from J, leaving 14 bases between them. The CDR3 bases are TGTGCCAGCAGCTCCCAGGGAGTCAGCTATGGCTACACCTTC. Translating gives CASSSQGVSYGYTF.

CDR3 region: CASSPTLAGGADTQYF. As DNA, the CDR3 is TGCGCCAGCAGCCCTACTCTAGCGGGAGGGGCAGATACGCAGTATTTT. The rearrangement joins TRBV4-1 to TRBJ2-3, with 12 bases fitting TRBD2. The germline V gene has CDR1 MGHRA and CDR2 YSYEKL. V was clipped by 4 bases and J by 4 bases; unmatched bases: 6. The CDR3 consists of 16 residues.